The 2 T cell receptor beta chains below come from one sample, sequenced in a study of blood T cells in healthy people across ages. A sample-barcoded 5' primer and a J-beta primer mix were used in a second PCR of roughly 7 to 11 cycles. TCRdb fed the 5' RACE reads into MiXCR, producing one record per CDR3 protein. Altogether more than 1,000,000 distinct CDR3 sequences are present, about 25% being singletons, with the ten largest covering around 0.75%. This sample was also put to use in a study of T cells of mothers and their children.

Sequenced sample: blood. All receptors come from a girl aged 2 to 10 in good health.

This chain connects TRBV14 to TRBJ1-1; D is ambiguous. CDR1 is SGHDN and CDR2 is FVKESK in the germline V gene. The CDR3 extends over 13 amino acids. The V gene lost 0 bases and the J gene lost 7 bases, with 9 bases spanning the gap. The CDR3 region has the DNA TGTGCCAGCAGCCAAGAGGTCGGAGATGAAGCTTTCTTT. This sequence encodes CASSQEVGDEAFF.

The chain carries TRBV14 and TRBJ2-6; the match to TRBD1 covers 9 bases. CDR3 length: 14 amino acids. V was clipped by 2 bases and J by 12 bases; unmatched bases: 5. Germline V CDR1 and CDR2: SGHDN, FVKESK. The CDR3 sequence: CASSQNRGQSVLTF. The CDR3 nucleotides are TGTGCCAGCAGCCAAAACAGGGGGCAGAGCGTCCTGACTTTC.